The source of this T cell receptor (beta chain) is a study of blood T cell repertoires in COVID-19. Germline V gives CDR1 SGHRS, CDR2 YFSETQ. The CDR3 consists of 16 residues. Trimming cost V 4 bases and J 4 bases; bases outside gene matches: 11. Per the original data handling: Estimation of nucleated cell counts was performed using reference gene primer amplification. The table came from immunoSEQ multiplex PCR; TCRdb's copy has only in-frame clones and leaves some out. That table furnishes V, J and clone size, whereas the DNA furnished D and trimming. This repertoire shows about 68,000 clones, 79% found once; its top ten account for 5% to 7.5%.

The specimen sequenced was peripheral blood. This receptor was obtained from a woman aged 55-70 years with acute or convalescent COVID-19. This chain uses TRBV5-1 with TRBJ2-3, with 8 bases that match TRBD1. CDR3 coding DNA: TGCGCCAGCAGCCCTGTGAGACAGGGGAGTTCAGATACGCAGTATTTT. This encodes CASSPVRQGSSDTQYF. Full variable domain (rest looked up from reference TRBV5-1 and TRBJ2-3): KAGVTQTPRYLIKTRGQQVTLSCSPISGHRSVSWYQQTPGQGLQFLFEYFSETQRNKGNFPGRFSGRQFSNSRSEMNVSTLELGDSALYLCASSPVRQGSSDTQYFGPGTRLTVL.